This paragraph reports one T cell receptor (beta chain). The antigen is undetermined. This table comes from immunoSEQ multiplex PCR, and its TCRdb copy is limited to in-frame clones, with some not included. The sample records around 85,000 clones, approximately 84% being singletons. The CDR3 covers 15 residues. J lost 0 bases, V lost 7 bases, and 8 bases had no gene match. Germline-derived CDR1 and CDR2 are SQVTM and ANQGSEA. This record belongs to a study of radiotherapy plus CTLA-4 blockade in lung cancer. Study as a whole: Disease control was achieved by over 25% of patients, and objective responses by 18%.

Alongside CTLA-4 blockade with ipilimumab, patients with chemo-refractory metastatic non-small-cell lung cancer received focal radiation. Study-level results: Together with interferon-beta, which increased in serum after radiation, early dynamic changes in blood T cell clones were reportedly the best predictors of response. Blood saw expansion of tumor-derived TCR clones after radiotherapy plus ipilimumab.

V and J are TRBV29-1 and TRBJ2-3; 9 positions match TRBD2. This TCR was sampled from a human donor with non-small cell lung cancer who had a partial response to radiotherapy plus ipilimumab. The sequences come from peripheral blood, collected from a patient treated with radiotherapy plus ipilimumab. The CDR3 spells CSARGRVESTDTQYF. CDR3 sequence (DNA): TGCAGCGCCCGCGGGAGGGTGGAGAGCACAGATACGCAGTATTTT.